This T cell receptor (beta chain) comes out of a study of CD8 T cells in ankylosing spondylitis. General observations from the study: Ankylosing spondylitis blood appeared to carry a characteristic TCR beta motif of several highly homologous variants.

TCRdb passed the 5' RACE reads through MiXCR, listing each CDR3 protein once. The table has some 450,000 distinct CDR3 sequences, 17% seen once. In the case of this clonotype: Antigen: not known.

V lost 3 bases to trimming and J lost 1 base; unmatched junction nucleotides: 7. CDR1 is SGHRS, CDR2 YFSETQ, per germline. The CDR3 length is 16 residues. J is TRBJ2-3 and V is TRBV5-1; 8 nucleotides agree with TRBD1. The sequence was obtained from a male donor with ankylosing spondylitis. The sequencing input was blood, either unsorted or a sorted T cell fraction (not recorded which). CDR3 in amino acids: CASSWTGTGGTDTQYF. In DNA, the CDR3 is TGCGCCAGCAGCTGGACAGGGACGGGGGGCACAGATACGCAGTATTTT.